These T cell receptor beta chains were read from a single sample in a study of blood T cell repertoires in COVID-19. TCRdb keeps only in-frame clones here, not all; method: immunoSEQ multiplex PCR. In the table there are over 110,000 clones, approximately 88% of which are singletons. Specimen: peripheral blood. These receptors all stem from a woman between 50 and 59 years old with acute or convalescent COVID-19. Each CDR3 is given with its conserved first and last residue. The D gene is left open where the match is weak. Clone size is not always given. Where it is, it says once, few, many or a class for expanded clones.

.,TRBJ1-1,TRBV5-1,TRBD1,TGCGCCAGCAGCTCCGGGACAGTCGGGACTGAAGCTTTCTTT,CASSSGTVGTEAFF
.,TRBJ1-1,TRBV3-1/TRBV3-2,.,TGTGCCAGCAGCCAGCGGGGGGCCGATACTGAAGCTTTCTTT,CASSQRGADTEAFF
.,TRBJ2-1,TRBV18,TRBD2,TGTGCCAGCTTTAGCGGGTACAATGAGCAGTTCTTC,CASFSGYNEQFF
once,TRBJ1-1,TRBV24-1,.,TGTGCCACCAGTGACTGGGCCCAAACTGAAGCTTTCTTT,CATSDWAQTEAFF
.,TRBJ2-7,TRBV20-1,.,TGCAGTGCTGCGGGCGAGAACGAGCAGTACTTC,CSAAGENEQYF
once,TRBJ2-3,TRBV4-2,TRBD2,TGTGCCAGCAGCCAGGGACTAGCGCCTAGCACAGATACGCAGTATTTT,CASSQGLAPSTDTQYF
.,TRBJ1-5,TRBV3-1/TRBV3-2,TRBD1,TGTGCCAGCAGCCAAGCAGGGGGCCGCGGGCCCCAGCATTTT,CASSQAGGRGPQHF
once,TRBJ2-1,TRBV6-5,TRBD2,TGTGCCAGCAGTCTCCTGCTAGCGGGGGGGCATGATCAGTTCTTC,CASSLLLAGGHDQFF
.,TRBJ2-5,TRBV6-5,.,TGTGCCACCCGGACTTACCAAGAGACCCAGTACTTC,CATRTYQETQYF
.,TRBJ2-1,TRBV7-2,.,TGTGCCAGCAGTGGGAGCATTTCCTACAATGAGCAGTTCTTC,CASSGSISYNEQFF
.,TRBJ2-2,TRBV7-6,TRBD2,TGTGCCAGCAGCTTAGCGACCGGGGGGACGAACACCGGGGAGCTGTTTTTT,CASSLATGGTNTGELFF
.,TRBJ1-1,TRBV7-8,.,TGTGCCAGCAGCCCGGGGGAGTGGGGGACTGAAGCTTTCTTT,CASSPGEWGTEAFF
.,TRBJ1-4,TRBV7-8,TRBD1,TGTGCCAGCACCGACAGGGAGAATGAAAAACTGTTTTTT,CASTDRENEKLFF
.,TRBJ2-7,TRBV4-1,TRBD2,TGCGCCAGCAGCCTTCGACTAGCGGGGGGCGCCTACGAGCAGTACTTC,CASSLRLAGGAYEQYF
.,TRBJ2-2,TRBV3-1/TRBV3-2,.,TGTGCCAGCAGCACCGGGACACTGAACACCGGGGAGCTGTTTTTT,CASSTGTLNTGELFF
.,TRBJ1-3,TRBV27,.,TGTGCCAGCAGTTTAAGTCAGGGTGGTAACACCATATATTTT,CASSLSQGGNTIYF
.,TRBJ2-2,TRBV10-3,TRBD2,TGTGCCACTAGCGGGAGGCTTCTCATAGTCGCGAACACCGGGGAGCTGTTTTTT,CATSGRLLIVANTGELFF